Following are 29 T cell receptor beta chains from one sample sequenced in a study of monozygotic twins with inflammatory bowel disease (dated by TCRdb to about 2019). Receptor amplification or capture employed 5' RACE. The sequencing machine was an Illumina HiSeq 2500. The reads went through TCRdb reprocessing, and each CDR3 protein sequence gets one entry with no DNA. The sample table records more than 95,000 distinct CDR3 sequences. Clones ranked in the top ten supply more than 1.5% of the sample. The source material was blood. The source of these receptors is a human donor with ulcerative colitis or Crohn's disease, or a healthy co-twin of an affected twin (not recorded which).

CDR3 protein: CASSLSGGNYNEQFF. The rearrangement joins TRBV7-8 to TRBJ2-1; TCRdb returns TRBD1, unconfirmable since there is no DNA. The CDR3 runs 15 residues. The germline CDR1 and CDR2 sequences are SGHVS and FQNEAQ.

This rearrangement joins TRBV27 to TRBJ2-1; as DNA is missing, the TRBD1 call by TCRdb cannot be tested. This CDR3 has 15 residues. Germline CDR1 MNHEY, CDR2 SMNVEV (reference sequence). The CDR3 here is CASGLRTGRGNEQFF.

V usage is TRBV14 and J usage is TRBJ2-1; TCRdb proposes TRBD2, but this gene call is untestable without DNA. The CDR3 has 17 amino acids. Germline loops: CDR1 SGHDN, CDR2 FVKESK. CDR3 loop: CASSQWAFPSSYNEQFF. Drawing the rest from reference TRBV14 and TRBJ2-1, the complete variable domain is EAGVTQFPSHSVIEKGQTVTLRCDPISGHDNLYWYRRVMGKEIKFLLHFVKESKQDESGMPNNRFLAERTGGTYSTLKVQPAELEDSGVYFCASSQWAFPSSYNEQFFGPGTRLTVL.

This chain uses TRBV5-1 with TRBJ2-5; TCRdb proposes TRBD2, but this gene call is untestable without DNA. There are 14 residues in the CDR3. Germline assignment: CDR1 SGHRS and CDR2 YFSETQ. This CDR3 reads CATKGGLVQETQYF.

V gene TRBV15 combines with J gene TRBJ1-6. The CDR3 extends over 14 amino acids. Germline loops: CDR1 LNHNV, CDR2 YYDKDF (reference sequence). CDR3 loop: CATSRERGTSPLHF.

The V call is TRBV12-3 or TRBV12-4, the J call TRBJ2-1. The length of the CDR3 is 12 residues. The CDR3: CASSKSWNEQFF.

The CDR3 spells CASSESLELRNIQYF. This rearrangement joins TRBV7-2 to TRBJ2-4. The CDR3 has 15 residues. Germline lookup yields CDR1 SGHTA and CDR2 FQGNSA.

The genes are TRBV12-3 or TRBV12-4 and TRBJ1-2; TCRdb lists TRBD1, though no DNA is available to test this call. The CDR3 is 13 amino acids. The CDR3 sequence is CASSKQGVDGYTF.

The chain links TRBV6-2 or TRBV6-3 to TRBJ1-2; the TRBD1 assignment by TCRdb is unverifiable without DNA. The CDR3 covers 14 residues. The germline V gene encodes CDR1 MNHEY and CDR2 SVGEGT. This CDR3 reads CASSTTGPWLGYTF.

The chain combines TRBV7-2 with TRBJ2-7; TCRdb picks TRBD2, but there is no DNA to check that call. The CDR3 runs 13 residues. In germline, CDR1 is SGHTA, CDR2 FQGNSA. This CDR3 reads CASSFGREYEQYF.

This chain links TRBV19 with TRBJ1-1; there is no DNA to check the TCRdb D call of TRBD1. CDR1 and CDR2 (germline): LNHDA, SQIVND (reference sequence). This CDR3 has 15 residues. CDR3 region: CASSTPGHPDTEAFF.

V and J are TRBV12-3 or TRBV12-4 and TRBJ2-5; TCRdb designates TRBD2, a call that cannot be tested without DNA. The CDR3 has 17 amino acids. The CDR3 reads CASSLDLLAGAQETQYF.

This sequence joins TRBV20-1 and TRBJ1-4. The CDR3 length is 14 residues. Germline V gene data show CDR1 as DFQATT and CDR2 as SNEGSKA (reference sequence). CDR3 residues: CSARVGATNEKLFF.

This chain links TRBV7-2 with TRBJ1-3. CDR1 and CDR2 (germline): SGHTA, FQGNSA. The CDR3 has 14 residues. The CDR3 here is CASSNFVGRNTIYF.

The chain couples TRBV9 to TRBJ2-3. Germline V gene sequence: CDR1 SGDLS, CDR2 YYNGEE. This CDR3 comprises 13 residues. Here the CDR3 reads CASSEDGRDTQYF. The whole variable domain, remainder taken from reference TRBV9 and TRBJ2-3, is DSGVTQTPKHLITATGQRVTLRCSPRSGDLSVYWYQQSLDQGLQFLIQYYNGEERAKGNILERFSAQQFPDLHSELNLSSLELGDSALYFCASSEDGRDTQYFGPGTRLTVL.

The rearrangement uses TRBV15 and TRBJ1-5. Germline CDR1 and CDR2: LNHNV and YYDKDF (reference sequence). The length of the CDR3 is 14 residues. The CDR3 loop is CATSRDVLNQPQHF.

The chain combines TRBV4-1 with TRBJ2-5; without DNA, the TCRdb call of TRBD2 cannot be checked. Per germline, CDR1 MGHRA and CDR2 YSYEKL. The CDR3 is 16 residues long. This CDR3 reads CASSHAGTEGDGTQYF.

The chain uses TRBV7-3 and TRBJ2-3; TCRdb reports TRBD2, a call that lacks DNA to check it against. Germline V gene lookup returns CDR1 SGHTA and CDR2 FQGTGA. CDR3 length: 14 amino acids. Here the CDR3 reads CASGRGREPDTQYF.

The CDR3 here is CASSLAGGPQDTQYF. The rearrangement joins TRBV5-4 to TRBJ2-3; TCRdb's D call of TRBD2 is untestable without DNA. Germline lookup yields CDR1 SGHNT and CDR2 YYREEE (reference sequence). This CDR3 contains 15 residues.

This chain links TRBV5-1 with TRBJ1-2. CDR1 is SGHRS, CDR2 YFSETQ, per germline. CDR3 size: 15 residues. The CDR3 sequence: CASSLTPTANYGYTF.

V usage is TRBV28 and J usage is TRBJ2-7; absent DNA, TCRdb's TRBD1 call cannot be checked. CDR3 length: 16 amino acids. Germline-derived CDR1 and CDR2 are MDHEN and SYDVKM. The CDR3 loop reads CASSFPSQGVIYEQYF.

CDR3 residues: CASNSRGGSYEQYF. The chain employs TRBV7-2 and TRBJ2-7. The CDR3 totals 14 residues. Germline lookup yields CDR1 SGHTA and CDR2 FQGNSA.

The chain links TRBV19 to TRBJ1-3; the TCRdb call, TRBD1, lacks DNA for checking. Germline CDR1 LNHDA, CDR2 SQIVND (reference sequence). This CDR3 contains 12 residues. This chain's CDR3 is CAGRDRKNTIYF.

The genes are TRBV20-1 and TRBJ2-6; TCRdb reports TRBD1, a call that lacks DNA to check it against. Germline CDR1 is DFQATT and CDR2 is SNEGSKA (reference sequence). CDR3 length equals 14 residues. CDR3 sequence: CSAPGVSGANVLTF.

This chain links TRBV10-3 with TRBJ2-1; TCRdb indicates TRBD2, and absent DNA this call remains unverified. CDR1 is ENHRY, CDR2 SYGVKD, per germline. The CDR3 is 16 residues long. The chain's CDR3 is CAISEFVAGGVNEQFF.

This chain connects TRBV28 to TRBJ2-7; the TCRdb call, TRBD2, lacks DNA for checking. CDR1 and CDR2 from the germline V gene are MDHEN and SYDVKM. The CDR3 runs to 16 residues. This CDR3 reads CASSARTSGWLGEQYF.

This chain connects TRBV7-2 to TRBJ2-1; TCRdb reports TRBD1, a call that lacks DNA to check it against. The germline gives CDR1 SGHTA, CDR2 FQGNSA. The CDR3 is 14 residues long. CDR3: CASSFRGSGGEQFF.

The CDR3 loop reads CASSLVGQGAREQYF. This chain connects TRBV13 to TRBJ2-7; TCRdb gives TRBD1 as the D gene, but with no DNA this cannot be confirmed. CDR3 length: 15 amino acids. Germline V lookup: CDR1 PRHDT, CDR2 FYEKMQ (reference sequence).

The V and J genes are TRBV11-2 and TRBJ2-1; TCRdb picks TRBD2, but there is no DNA to check that call. The CDR3 length is 18 residues. Germline loops: CDR1 SGHAT, CDR2 FQNNGV. CDR3 sequence: CASSTARRTSGSLDEQFF. Combining the CDR3 with reference TRBV11-2 and TRBJ2-1 gives the whole variable domain EAGVAQSPRYKIIEKRQSVAFWCNPISGHATLYWYQQILGQGPKLLIQFQNNGVVDDSQLPKDRFSAERLKGVDSTLKIQPAKLEDSAVYLCASSTARRTSGSLDEQFFGPGTRLTVL.